The entry below gives a single T cell receptor (beta chain) sequence along with its context. Libraries were prepared by immunoSEQ multiplex PCR; TCRdb keeps only in-frame clonotypes and omits some of them. Among roughly 120,000 clones listed, just over 90% were seen once. This record belongs to a study of control samples from healthy donors and cancer patients. Germline V lookup: CDR1 SGHDT, CDR2 YYEEEE. This CDR3 contains 16 residues. J lost 2 bases, V lost 4 bases, and 8 bases had no gene match. The chain employs TRBV5-6 and TRBJ2-3, with 9 bases aligning to TRBD1. The sequence derives from a middle-aged man with head and neck cancer. The material sequenced was PBMCs. The CDR3 DNA reads TGTGCCAGCAGCGGGGGGACAGGGACGAACACAGATACGCAGTATTTT. Translating it yields CASSGGTGTNTDTQYF.